These 10 T cell receptor beta chains came from one sample sequenced in a study of CD8 T cells in ankylosing spondylitis. Whole-study findings and limits: What seemed typical of ankylosing spondylitis blood was a TCR beta motif built from 8 or 9 highly homologous variants.

Their recognized antigens are unknown. TCRdb redid the calling of the 5' RACE reads with MiXCR, one entry per CDR3 protein. The data contain some 840,000 distinct CDR3 sequences, 10% to 15% of them singletons. Input material: blood, either unsorted or a sorted T cell fraction (not recorded which). The source of these receptors is a male donor with ankylosing spondylitis.

This clonotype was observed at least ten times. The chain recombines TRBV29-1 with TRBJ2-1; a weak D match, TRBD2 (6 bases). The V and J ends lost 6 bases and 3 bases respectively, with 15 bases between them. The germline CDR1 and CDR2 sequences are SQVTM and ANQGSEA. The CDR3 spans 14 residues. The CDR3 sequence: CSVLPGRDYNEQFF. Here the CDR3 DNA reads TGCAGCGTGTTACCTGGGCGGGACTACAATGAGCAGTTCTTC.

This clonotype has a count of ten or more. The CDR3 region is CSVGGGIQETQYF. CDR3 bases: TGCAGCGTTGGCGGGGGAATCCAAGAGACCCAGTACTTC. The chain uses TRBV29-1 and TRBJ2-5, with 7 bases aligning to TRBD2. Unmatched junction bases numbered 3, after V lost 4 bases and J lost 1 base. This CDR3 has 13 amino acids. Germline CDR1 reads SQVTM; CDR2 reads ANQGSEA.

The V gene is TRBV4-2, the J gene TRBJ2-3, with D possibly being TRBD2 (5 bases). This CDR3 contains 16 residues. Looked up from germline, CDR1 is LGHNA and CDR2 is YNFKEQ. With 0 bases removed from V and 2 bases from J, the gap between germline ends came to 12 bases. The CDR3 DNA is TGTGCCAGCAGCCAAGATGCCAGCGGATCCACAGATACGCAGTATTTT. As protein: CASSQDASGSTDTQYF.

The chain is built from TRBV27 and TRBJ2-1; D is uncertain. The V gene's germline CDR1 is MNHEY and CDR2 SMNVEV (reference sequence). Trimming cost V 5 bases and J 4 bases, with 12 bases left between them. The CDR3 extends over 14 amino acids. CDR3 nucleotides: TGTGCCAGCAGTCCTGAGATTGGATACAATGAGCAGTTCTTC. It encodes CASSPEIGYNEQFF.

This clonotype has only a few counts. The rearrangement uses TRBV6-1 and TRBJ2-7; D call uncertain. The CDR3 totals 15 residues. The germline V and J ends were trimmed by 1 base and 2 bases, with 12 bases remaining between them. The V gene's germline CDR1 is MNHNS and CDR2 SASEGT. Here the CDR3 DNA reads TGTGCCAGCAGTGAAGACGGCAGAGAGCCCTACGAGCAGTACTTC. Translating it yields CASSEDGREPYEQYF.

The chain has TRBV20-1 and TRBJ1-2; D is unclear. With 6 bases removed from V and 4 bases from J, the gap between germline ends came to 15 bases. The CDR3 is 13 amino acids. Germline CDR1 is DFQATT and CDR2 is SNEGSKA (reference sequence). The CDR3 spells CSAGRQPSYGYTF. The DNA of the CDR3 is TGCAGTGCCGGCCGGCAGCCCTCCTATGGCTACACCTTC.

J is TRBJ2-4 and V is TRBV6-1, with D maybe TRBD2 (6 bases). Germline CDR1 and CDR2: MNHNS and SASEGT. This CDR3 contains 17 residues. Trimming removed 5 bases at V and 0 bases at J, with 17 bases between. The CDR3 sequence is CASSTWGGGLAKNIQYF. The CDR3 nucleotides read TGTGCCAGCAGTACCTGGGGTGGAGGGCTAGCCAAAAACATTCAGTACTTC.

This clonotype occurred a few times. The chain recombines TRBV5-5 with TRBJ1-1, with D perhaps TRBD1 (6 bases). V was cut by 0 bases and J by 5 bases, with 14 bases left in between. Per germline, CDR1 SGHKS and CDR2 YYEKEE (reference sequence). The CDR3 spans 15 residues. The CDR3 loop reads CASSLVGGLGTEAFF. CDR3 bases: TGTGCCAGCAGCTTGGTCGGGGGGCTGGGGACTGAAGCTTTCTTT. The full variable domain, rest sourced from reference TRBV5-5 and TRBJ1-1, is DAGVTQSPTHLIKTRGQQVTLRCSPISGHKSVSWYQQVLGQGPQFIFQYYEKEERGRGNFPDRFSARQFPNYSSELNVNALLLGDSALYLCASSLVGGLGTEAFFGQGTRLTVV.

This chain connects TRBV6-2 or TRBV6-3 to TRBJ2-2; 9 nucleotides match TRBD2. The CDR3 runs to 18 residues. The J segment lost 2 bases and the V segment lost 6 bases, leaving 13 bases of the junction unmatched. The germline V gene encodes CDR1 MNHEY and CDR2 SVGEGT. This CDR3 reads CASSSRFSGGLNTGELFF. The CDR3 nucleotides read TGTGCCAGCAGCTCTCGCTTTAGCGGGGGTCTTAACACCGGGGAGCTGTTTTTT.

This chain joins TRBV2 and TRBJ2-3; D may match TRBD1 or TRBD2 (5 bases each). The CDR3 covers 18 residues. The ends were cut back, 4 bases at V and 0 bases at J, with 20 bases in the middle. The V gene's germline CDR1 is SNHLY and CDR2 FYNNEI. In DNA, the CDR3 is TGTGCCAGCAGTGGTGGGGCAGGGAGTCACCCTAGCACAGATACGCAGTATTTT. The encoded protein is CASSGGAGSHPSTDTQYF.